This T cell receptor beta chain was obtained from a study of CD8 T cells in ankylosing spondylitis. On this clonotype: Its cognate antigen is unknown.

Study-level findings and limits: As reported, disease-linked clones showed significant enrichment in matched ankylosing spondylitis synovial fluid. About 8 highly homologous variants made up a TCR beta motif, and this motif appeared characteristic of ankylosing spondylitis blood.

TCRdb redid the calling of the 5' RACE reads with MiXCR, one entry per CDR3 protein. The data contain roughly 700,000 distinct CDR3 sequences, around 17% of them singletons. Germline CDR1 and CDR2: MNHEY and SMNVEV (reference sequence). This CDR3 comprises 16 residues. Deletions cut 3 bases from V and 7 bases from J, with 16 bases between. The chain carries TRBV27 and TRBJ1-6, with D tentatively TRBD1 (6 bases). Sample: blood, either unsorted or a sorted T cell fraction (not recorded which). The sequence came from a male donor with ankylosing spondylitis. CDR3 protein: CASSLVGGSINSPLHF. DNA for the CDR3: TGTGCCAGCAGTTTGGTCGGGGGCTCCATCAATTCACCCCTCCACTTT.